The entry below gives a single TCR beta chain sequence along with its context. This entry belongs to a study of blood T cell repertoires in COVID-19. CDR3 length: 14 residues. After removal of 6 bases from V and 14 bases from J, the junction contained 15 bases not matched to a gene. CDR1 and CDR2 from the germline V gene are MDHEN and SYDVKM. The table came from immunoSEQ multiplex PCR; TCRdb's copy has only in-frame clones and leaves some out. In the table there are about 150,000 clones, around 89% of which are singletons. This clonotype originated in a man between 60 and 75 years old with active or convalescent COVID-19. V gene TRBV28 combines with J gene TRBJ2-1; 8 bases agree with TRBD2. Material: peripheral blood. The CDR3 sequence is CASSLAGQNQGEFF. The DNA of the CDR3 is TGTGCCAGCAGCCTAGCGGGCCAAAACCAAGGGGAGTTCTTC. Combining the CDR3 with reference TRBV28 and TRBJ2-1 gives the whole variable domain DVKVTQSSRYLVKRTGEKVFLECVQDMDHENMFWYRQDPGLGLRLIYFSYDVKMKEKGDIPEGYSVSREKKERFSLILESASTNQTSMYLCASSLAGQNQGEFFGPGTRLTVL.